These 2 T cell receptor beta chains came from one sample sequenced in a study of Ad26.COV2.S vaccination and SARS-CoV-2 variants. Assay used: immunoSEQ multiplex PCR; TCRdb lists only in-frame clones, some missing. The sample carries about 440,000 clones, 70% to 90% recorded once. Specified treatment: around 19 received Ad26.COV2.S at low or high dose, single or two shots; roughly five received placebo; per-sample allocation not given. Samples analyzed were those drawn on day 63 after the first vaccine or placebo injection. The source was peripheral blood, collected in a trial of Ad26.COV2.S vaccine versus placebo. The receptor set was obtained from a person aged 18-65 years who received the Ad26.COV2.S COVID-19 vaccine or a placebo.

The rearrangement uses TRBV29-1 and TRBJ2-7; no reliable D call. The CDR3 loop spans 9 amino acids. V gave up 3 bases and J gave up 6 bases, with 3 bases separating them. Germline V gene lookup returns CDR1 SQVTM and CDR2 ANQGSEA. The CDR3 sequence is CSVESEQYF. In DNA form, the CDR3 reads TGCAGCGTTGAGAGCGAGCAGTACTTC.

This chain links TRBV5-4 with TRBJ2-7; 9 nucleotides line up with TRBD2. The germline CDR1 and CDR2 sequences are SGHNT and YYREEE (reference sequence). V was pared by 3 bases and J by 1 base, with 8 bases of the junction left unmatched. CDR3 length equals 16 residues. CDR3 bases: TGTGCCAGCAGCTCGGTTCAGACTAGCGGATCCTACGAGCAGTACTTC. Its translation is CASSSVQTSGSYEQYF.